This TCR beta chain was retrieved from a study of monozygotic twins with inflammatory bowel disease. Study conclusions and caveats: Especially with disease activity, IBD patients shared fewer clonotypes with others than healthy twins did.

A note on this clonotype: Its antigen is not known.

An amount of roughly 3,500 ng of total RNA was used for each TCR library. TCRdb re-called the 5' RACE reads and gives one entry per CDR3 protein, without DNA. Its listing shows about 440,000 distinct CDR3 sequences. The germline V gene has CDR1 MNHEY and CDR2 SVGEGT. The CDR3 contains 14 residues. V is TRBV6-2 or TRBV6-3 and J is TRBJ2-7; TCRdb designates TRBD2, a call that cannot be tested without DNA. The sequencing input was blood. This clonotype originated in a human donor with ulcerative colitis or Crohn's disease, or a healthy co-twin of an affected twin (not recorded which). The CDR3 region is CASSRLAGAYEQYF.